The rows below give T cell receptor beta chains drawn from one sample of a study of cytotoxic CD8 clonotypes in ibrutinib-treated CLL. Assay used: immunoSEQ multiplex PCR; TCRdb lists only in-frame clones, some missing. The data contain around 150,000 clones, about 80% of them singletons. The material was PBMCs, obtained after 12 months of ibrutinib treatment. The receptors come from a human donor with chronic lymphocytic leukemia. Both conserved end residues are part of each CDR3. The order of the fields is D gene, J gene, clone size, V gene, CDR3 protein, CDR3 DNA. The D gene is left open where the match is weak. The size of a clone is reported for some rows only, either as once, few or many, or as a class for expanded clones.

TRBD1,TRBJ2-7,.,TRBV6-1,CASSGTGSSYEQYF,TGTGCCAGCAGTGGGACAGGGTCATCCTACGAGCAGTACTTC
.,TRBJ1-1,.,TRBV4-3,CASSQGEGGGPEAFF,TGCGCCAGCAGCCAAGGTGAAGGGGGGGGCCCTGAAGCTTTCTTT
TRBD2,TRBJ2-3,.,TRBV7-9,CASSLVSGRPKDTQYF,TGTGCCAGCAGCTTAGTTTCCGGGAGGCCCAAGGATACGCAGTATTTT
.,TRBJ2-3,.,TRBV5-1,CASSLQGLPRGGDTQYF,TGCGCCAGCAGCTTACAAGGACTTCCCCGGGGAGGAGATACGCAGTATTTT
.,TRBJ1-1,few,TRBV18,CASSRGLSTFRDTEAFF,TGTGCCAGCTCACGGGGACTGTCGACGTTCAGGGACACTGAAGCTTTCTTT
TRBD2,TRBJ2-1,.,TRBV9,CASSAGLADYNEQFF,TGTGCCAGCAGCGCCGGACTAGCGGACTACAATGAGCAGTTCTTC
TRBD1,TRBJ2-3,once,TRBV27,CASSDRGPASTDTQYF,TGTGCCAGCAGCGACAGGGGACCGGCTAGCACAGATACGCAGTATTTT
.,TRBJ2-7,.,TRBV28,CASSPRSPIVHEQYF,TGTGCCAGCAGTCCGCGGTCTCCAATCGTCCACGAGCAGTACTTC
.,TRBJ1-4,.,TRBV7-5,CVRSLLGQGEGKLFF,TGTGTCAGAAGCTTATTGGGACAGGGAGAGGGAAAACTGTTTTTT
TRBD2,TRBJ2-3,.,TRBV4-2,CASSPLSGGQAVRTDTQYF,TGTGCCAGCAGCCCCCTTAGCGGGGGCCAGGCCGTACGCACAGATACGCAGTATTTT
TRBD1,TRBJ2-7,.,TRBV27,CASSPRTGYWSEQYF,TGTGCCAGCAGTCCCCGGACAGGGTATTGGAGCGAGCAGTACTTC
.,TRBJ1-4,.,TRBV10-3,CATKSRGTNEKLFF,TGTGCCACAAAAAGTCGGGGTACTAATGAAAAACTGTTTTTT
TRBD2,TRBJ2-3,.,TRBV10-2,CASSEFGPSGGASPQYF,TGCGCCAGCAGTGAGTTCGGGCCTAGCGGGGGGGCCTCCCCGCAGTATTTT
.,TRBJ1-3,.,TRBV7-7,CASSLEGGDGNTIYF,TGTGCTAGCAGCTTAGAGGGAGGGGATGGAAACACCATATATTTT
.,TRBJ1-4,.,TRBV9,CASSPRQAPNEKLFF,TGTGCCAGCAGCCCGAGACAGGCACCTAATGAAAAACTGTTTTTT
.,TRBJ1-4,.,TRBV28,CASSPRGVSNEKLFF,TGTGCCAGCAGTCCCCGGGGGGTGTCTAATGAAAAACTGTTTTTT
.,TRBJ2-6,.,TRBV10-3,CAVSGAGANVLTF,TGTGCCGTATCAGGGGCTGGGGCCAACGTCCTGACTTTC
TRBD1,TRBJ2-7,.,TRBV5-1,CASSHRQGPYEQYF,TGCGCCAGCAGCCATCGACAGGGTCCCTACGAGCAGTACTTC
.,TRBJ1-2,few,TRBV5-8,CASGVTGFLGYTF,TGTGCCAGCGGAGTAACGGGGTTTTTGGGCTACACCTTC
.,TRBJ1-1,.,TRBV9,CASSERGNQNTEAFF,TGTGCCAGCAGCGAGAGGGGGAATCAGAACACTGAAGCTTTCTTT
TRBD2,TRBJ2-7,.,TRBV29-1,CSVAPRGLAGWYEQYF,TGCAGCGTTGCACCCCGTGGACTAGCGGGGTGGTACGAGCAGTACTTC
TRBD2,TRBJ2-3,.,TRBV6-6,CASSYTGLASDTQYF,TGTGCCAGCAGTTACACCGGACTAGCCTCAGATACGCAGTATTTT
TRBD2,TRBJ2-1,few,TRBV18,CASSPLPSGDTYNEQFF,TGTGCCAGCTCACCGCTCCCTAGCGGAGACACCTACAATGAGCAGTTCTTC
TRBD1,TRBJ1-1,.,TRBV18,CASSPWTGGLNTEAFF,TGTGCCAGCTCACCCTGGACAGGGGGCTTGAATACTGAAGCTTTCTTT
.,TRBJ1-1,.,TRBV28,CASSYRVNTEAFF,TGTGCCAGCAGCTACAGGGTGAACACTGAAGCTTTCTTT
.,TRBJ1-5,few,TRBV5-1,CASRSCQPQHF,TGCGCCAGCAGGTCGTGTCAGCCCCAGCATTTT
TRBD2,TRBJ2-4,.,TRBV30,CAWSVVLAGKNIQYF,TGTGCCTGGAGTGTGGTCCTAGCGGGAAAAAACATTCAGTACTTC
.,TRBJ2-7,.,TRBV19,CASSSTAYEQYF,TGTGCCAGTAGTTCCACAGCCTACGAGCAGTACTTC
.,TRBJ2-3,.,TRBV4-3,CASSQDPARGRTDTQYF,TGCGCCAGCAGCCAAGATCCCGCTCGGGGTCGCACAGATACGCAGTATTTT
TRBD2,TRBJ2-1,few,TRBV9,CASSLRAGVLGDEQFF,TGTGCCAGCAGCCTCAGAGCGGGGGTCCTGGGCGATGAGCAGTTCTTC
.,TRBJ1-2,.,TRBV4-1,CASSPALAANYGYTF,TGCGCCAGCAGCCCAGCCCTAGCAGCTAACTATGGCTACACCTTC
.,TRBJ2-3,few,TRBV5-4,CASRAGTHTDTQYF,TGTGCCAGCAGGGCCGGGACCCACACAGATACGCAGTATTTT
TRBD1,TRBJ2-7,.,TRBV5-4,CASRRDRAGEQYF,TGTGCCAGCAGACGAGACAGGGCCGGCGAGCAGTACTTC
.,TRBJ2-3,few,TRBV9,CASSVAGKDTQYF,TGTGCCAGCAGCGTAGCTGGAAAAGATACGCAGTATTTT
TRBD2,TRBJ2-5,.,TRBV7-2,CASSLRSREGETQYF,TGTGCCAGCAGCTTACGGAGTCGGGAGGGAGAGACCCAGTACTTC
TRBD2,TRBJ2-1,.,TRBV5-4,CASSRTSGGPGEQFF,TGTGCCAGCAGCCGGACTAGCGGGGGGCCTGGGGAGCAGTTCTTC
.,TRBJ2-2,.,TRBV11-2,CASSLLALNTGELFF,TGTGCCAGCAGCTTGCTAGCGCTAAACACCGGGGAGCTGTTTTTT
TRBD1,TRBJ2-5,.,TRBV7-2,CASSASGTGGRETQYF,TGTGCCAGCAGCGCCTCCGGGACAGGGGGAAGAGAGACCCAGTACTTC